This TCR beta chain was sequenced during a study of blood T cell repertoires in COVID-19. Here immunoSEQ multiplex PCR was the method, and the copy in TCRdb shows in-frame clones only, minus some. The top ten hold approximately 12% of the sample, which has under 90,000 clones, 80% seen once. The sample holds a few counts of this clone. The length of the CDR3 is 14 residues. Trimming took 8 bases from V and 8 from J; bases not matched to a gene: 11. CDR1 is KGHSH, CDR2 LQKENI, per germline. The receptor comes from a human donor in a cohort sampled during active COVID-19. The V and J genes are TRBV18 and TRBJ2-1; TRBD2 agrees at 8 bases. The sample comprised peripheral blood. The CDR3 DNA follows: TGTGCCAGCCGGGCGAGCGGGAGCGGTGATGAGCAGTTCTTC. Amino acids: CASRASGSGDEQFF.